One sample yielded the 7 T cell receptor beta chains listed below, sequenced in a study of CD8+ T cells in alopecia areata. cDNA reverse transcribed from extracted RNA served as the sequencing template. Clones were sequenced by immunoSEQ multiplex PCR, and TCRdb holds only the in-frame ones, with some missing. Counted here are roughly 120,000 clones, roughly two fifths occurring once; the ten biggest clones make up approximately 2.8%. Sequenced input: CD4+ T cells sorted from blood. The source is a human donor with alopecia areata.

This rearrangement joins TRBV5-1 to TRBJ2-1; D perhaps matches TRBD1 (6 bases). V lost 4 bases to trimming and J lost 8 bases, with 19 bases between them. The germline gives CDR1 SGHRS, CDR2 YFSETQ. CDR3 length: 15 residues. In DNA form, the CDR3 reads TGCGCCAGCAGCGCTGGGACATGGCCCAGGTATGAGCAGTTCTTC. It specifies CASSAGTWPRYEQFF.

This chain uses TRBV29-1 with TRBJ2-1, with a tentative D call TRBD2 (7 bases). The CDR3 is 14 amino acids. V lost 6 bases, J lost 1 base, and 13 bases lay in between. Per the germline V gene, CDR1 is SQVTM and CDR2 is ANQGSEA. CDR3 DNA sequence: TGCAGCGTCGAGGGGGGGCTATCCTACAATGAGCAGTTCTTC. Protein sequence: CSVEGGLSYNEQFF.

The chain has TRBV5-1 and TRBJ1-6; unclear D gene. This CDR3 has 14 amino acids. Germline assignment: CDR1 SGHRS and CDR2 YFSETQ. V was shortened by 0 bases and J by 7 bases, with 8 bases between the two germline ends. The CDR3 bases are TGCGCCAGCAGCTTGGAATGGGGAAATTCACCCCTCCACTTT. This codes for CASSLEWGNSPLHF.

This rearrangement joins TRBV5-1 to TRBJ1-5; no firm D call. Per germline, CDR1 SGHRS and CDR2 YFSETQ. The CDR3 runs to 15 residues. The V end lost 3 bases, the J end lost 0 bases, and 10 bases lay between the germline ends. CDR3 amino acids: CASSSEGGSNQPQHF. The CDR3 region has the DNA TGCGCCAGCAGCTCGGAGGGAGGTAGCAATCAGCCCCAGCATTTT. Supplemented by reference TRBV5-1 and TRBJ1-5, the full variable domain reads KAGVTQTPRYLIKTRGQQVTLSCSPISGHRSVSWYQQTPGQGLQFLFEYFSETQRNKGNFPGRFSGRQFSNSRSEMNVSTLELGDSALYLCASSSEGGSNQPQHFGDGTRLSIL.

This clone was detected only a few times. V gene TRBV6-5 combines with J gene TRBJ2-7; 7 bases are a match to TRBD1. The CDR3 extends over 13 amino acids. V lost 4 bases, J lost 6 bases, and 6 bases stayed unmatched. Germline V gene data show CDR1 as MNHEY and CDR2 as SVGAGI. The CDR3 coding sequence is TGTGCCAGCAGTTCGCATAACAGGGGCGAGCAGTACTTC. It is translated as CASSSHNRGEQYF.

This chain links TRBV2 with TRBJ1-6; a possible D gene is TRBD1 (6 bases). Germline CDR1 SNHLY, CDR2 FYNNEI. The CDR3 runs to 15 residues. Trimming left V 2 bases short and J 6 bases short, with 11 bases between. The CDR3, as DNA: TGTGCCAGCAGTGAACAGGGGATCGCTAATTCACCCCTCCACTTT. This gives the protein CASSEQGIANSPLHF.

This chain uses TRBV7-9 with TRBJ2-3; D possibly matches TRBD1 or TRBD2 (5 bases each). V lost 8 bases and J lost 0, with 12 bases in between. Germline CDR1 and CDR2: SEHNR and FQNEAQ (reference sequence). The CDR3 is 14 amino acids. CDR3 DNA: TGTGCCAGCGCGGTGGGGGTCAGCACAGATACGCAGTATTTT. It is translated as CASAVGVSTDTQYF. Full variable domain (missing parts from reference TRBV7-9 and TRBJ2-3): DTGVSQNPRHKITKRGQNVTFRCDPISEHNRLYWYRQTLGQGPEFLTYFQNEAQLEKSRLLSDRFSAERPKGSFSTLEIQRTEQGDSAMYLCASAVGVSTDTQYFGPGTRLTVL.